This TCR beta chain is drawn from a study of cytomegalovirus exposure and HLA in healthy donors. Study-wide results and caveats: HLA alleles were associated with 15,000 to 20,000 TCR beta sequences in a later analysis at 0.05 false discovery rate.

Remarks on this clone: As yet, its antigen is unknown.

Primers: 60 Vbeta forward and 13 Jbeta reverse. Assay used: immunoSEQ multiplex PCR; TCRdb lists only in-frame clones, some missing. The table records around 150,000 clones, under 70% of them present only once. J was trimmed by 2 bases and V by 5 bases; bases with no gene match: 2. Germline V CDR1 and CDR2: MNHNY, SVGAGI (reference sequence). This CDR3 comprises 13 residues. Material for sequencing was PBMCs. The sequence was collected from a woman aged 35 to 49 in good health and CMV-seropositive. The chain links TRBV6-6 to TRBJ1-2, with 7 positions matching TRBD1. CDR3 in amino acids: CASSTTGNYGYTF. The DNA for the CDR3 is TGTGCCAGCAGTACGACAGGGAACTATGGCTACACCTTC.